These 8 T cell receptor beta chains share one sample of origin, sequenced in a study of cytomegalovirus exposure and HLA in healthy donors. PCR primers comprised 60 Vbeta and 13 Jbeta primers. The assay was immunoSEQ multiplex PCR, and TCRdb's table has in-frame clones only and misses some. There are approximately 170,000 clones in the sample; about 80% occur only once, and about a tenth lies in the top ten. The sample taken for sequencing was PBMCs. All receptors come from a man in his late teens or twenties in good health and CMV-seropositive.

This chain connects TRBV14 to TRBJ2-3, with D possibly TRBD2 on 6 matching bases. Germline V lookup: CDR1 SGHDN, CDR2 FVKESK. V was shortened by 0 bases and J by 9 bases, with 13 bases between the two germline ends. CDR3 length equals 14 residues. The CDR3 DNA follows: TGTGCCAGCAGCCAAGAGGCGGGAACCCCCACGCAGTATTTT. Its protein is CASSQEAGTPTQYF. The whole variable domain, remainder taken from reference TRBV14 and TRBJ2-3, is EAGVTQFPSHSVIEKGQTVTLRCDPISGHDNLYWYRRVMGKEIKFLLHFVKESKQDESGMPNNRFLAERTGGTYSTLKVQPAELEDSGVYFCASSQEAGTPTQYFGPGTRLTVL.

The V gene is TRBV7-9, the J gene TRBJ2-7; D gene unclear. The CDR3 is 11 residues long. V was shortened by 4 bases and J by 5 bases, with 6 bases between the two germline ends. Germline CDR1 reads SEHNR; CDR2 reads FQNEAQ (reference sequence). The CDR3 DNA reads as TGTGCCAGCAGCTCCCCTAACGAGCAGTACTTC. Protein: CASSSPNEQYF.

The chain carries TRBV5-1 and TRBJ1-2, with 10 bases that match TRBD1. Unmatched junction bases numbered 4, after V lost 4 bases and J lost 4 bases. The CDR3 is 14 amino acids. The germline gives CDR1 SGHRS, CDR2 YFSETQ. The CDR3 region is CASSPGTGAYGYTF. DNA for the CDR3: TGCGCCAGCAGCCCCGGGACAGGGGCCTATGGCTACACCTTC.

This clone showed up just a few times. The V gene is TRBV5-8, the J gene TRBJ1-5, with D tentatively TRBD1 (5 bases). The germline gives CDR1 SGHTS, CDR2 YDEGEE. The V end was cut by 4 bases, the J end by 7 bases, with 15 bases between. This CDR3 comprises 14 residues. The CDR3 loop reads CASSPGPRGQPQHF. Written as DNA, the CDR3 is TGTGCCAGCAGCCCCGGGCCCCGGGGGCAGCCCCAGCATTTT.

The rearrangement links TRBV5-1 to TRBJ2-1; D remains ambiguous. Germline loops: CDR1 SGHRS, CDR2 YFSETQ. The V and J ends lost 0 bases and 9 bases respectively, with 4 bases between them. The CDR3 has 11 residues. CDR3 DNA sequence: TGCGCCAGCAGCTTGGCCGGTGAGCAGTTCTTC. It yields the protein CASSLAGEQFF.

The V and J genes are TRBV15 and TRBJ2-7, with D unclear. Per germline, CDR1 LNHNV and CDR2 YYDKDF (reference sequence). CDR3 length: 15 amino acids. The V gene lost 1 base and the J gene lost 0 bases, with 10 bases spanning the gap. CDR3 residues: CATSRGGSLSYEQYF. The CDR3 DNA reads TGTGCCACCAGCAGAGGAGGCAGCCTCTCCTACGAGCAGTACTTC.

This clone has a single count. This sequence joins TRBV6-1 and TRBJ1-5, with D possibly matching TRBD1 (6 bases). Germline loops: CDR1 MNHNS, CDR2 SASEGT. With 6 bases removed from V and 2 bases from J, the gap between germline ends came to 14 bases. This CDR3 is built from 15 residues. CDR3 sequence reads: CASRNRGQRNQPQHF. In DNA, the CDR3 is TGTGCCAGCAGGAACCGGGGACAACGCAATCAGCCCCAGCATTTT.

This chain links TRBV7-2 with TRBJ2-3, with no clear D. Trimming cost V 4 bases and J 4 bases, with 6 bases left between them. Germline V gene lookup returns CDR1 SGHTA and CDR2 FQGNSA. This CDR3 is 12 amino acids long. The CDR3 DNA sequence: TGTGCCAGCAGCTACTTCGCAGATACGCAGTATTTT. Amino acid sequence: CASSYFADTQYF.